The 11 T cell receptor beta chains reported below all come from one sample, sequenced in a study of a mutant IDH1 vaccine in newly diagnosed glioma. Some clones are missing from TCRdb's copy, which holds only in-frame ones; the method was immunoSEQ multiplex PCR. The sample contains about 40,000 clones, roughly 89% of which appear only once. Antigen specificity for these receptors is unknown. As to time point: week 11, during vaccination. Doses comprised 300 ug of mutant IDH1 20-mer peptide each, plus topical imiquimod. The sample consisted of PBMCs, taken from a glioma patient whose treatment included an IDH1 peptide vaccine. The receptors stem from a man aged 35-49 years with glioma.

For the CDR3, the DNA is TGCAGCGTTGTGCGTCAGGCCGACGAGCAGTACTTC. Translating it yields CSVVRQADEQYF. The chain employs TRBV29-1 and TRBJ2-7; D call uncertain. The CDR3 is made up of 12 amino acids. Deletions cut 4 bases from V and 5 bases from J, with 12 bases between. Germline loops: CDR1 SQVTM, CDR2 ANQGSEA.

V and J are TRBV19 and TRBJ2-7; 12 positions match TRBD2. From germline, CDR1 is LNHDA and CDR2 SQIVND (reference sequence). The ends lost 3 bases at V and 5 bases at J; junction bases unmatched: 5. The CDR3 length is 15 residues. CDR3 sequence: CASSMAWTSGNEQYF. CDR3 sequence (DNA): TGTGCCAGTAGTATGGCCTGGACTAGCGGGAACGAGCAGTACTTC.

The chain employs TRBV6-5 and TRBJ1-4, with D possibly TRBD1 on 6 matching bases. Looked up from germline, CDR1 is MNHEY and CDR2 is SVGAGI. This CDR3 region has 13 residues. V shed 6 bases and J shed 5 bases, with 10 bases lying between them. The CDR3 DNA is TGTGCCAGCAGATGGGACACCAATGAAAAACTGTTTTTT. It specifies CASRWDTNEKLFF.

CDR3 protein: CAARASGSWGTQYF. As DNA, the CDR3 is TGTGCCGCCAGGGCTAGCGGGAGCTGGGGGACCCAGTACTTC. The chain employs TRBV6-5 and TRBJ2-5, with 10 bases lining up with TRBD2. The CDR3 runs 14 residues. The V and J ends lost 11 bases and 7 bases, in that order; junction bases with no gene match: 13. Germline V gene data show CDR1 as MNHEY and CDR2 as SVGAGI.

V gene TRBV4-3 combines with J gene TRBJ2-6; D remains unclear. Germline-derived CDR1 and CDR2 are LGHNA and YSLEER. The V gene lost 0 bases and the J gene lost 4 bases, with 7 bases spanning the gap. CDR3 length: 15 residues. In DNA form, the CDR3 reads TGCGCCAGCAGCCAAGAACATGGGGGGGCCAACGTCCTGACTTTC. Translating it yields CASSQEHGGANVLTF.

The chain links TRBV4-1 to TRBJ2-3, with 12 positions matching TRBD1. The CDR3 consists of 16 residues. The trim removed 4 bases at V and 4 bases at J, leaving 6 bases unmatched. Germline CDR1 MGHRA, CDR2 YSYEKL. CDR3 DNA: TGCGCCAGCAGCCCCGGGACAGGGGGCGCCTCAGATACGCAGTATTTT. Amino acid sequence: CASSPGTGGASDTQYF.

This chain uses TRBV7-8 with TRBJ1-2; TRBD1 aligns across 9 bases. CDR1 and CDR2 from the germline V gene are SGHVS and FQNEAQ. The ends lost 5 bases at V and 8 bases at J; junction bases unmatched: 15. This CDR3 has 16 amino acids. The CDR3 sequence: CASSLVRWDRAEGYTF. The DNA of the CDR3 is TGTGCCAGCAGCCTTGTGAGGTGGGACAGGGCAGAGGGCTACACCTTC.

The V call is TRBV5-1, the J call TRBJ2-7, with D tentatively TRBD1 (6 bases). This CDR3 is 14 amino acids long. The V end lost 0 bases, the J end lost 6 bases, and 13 bases lay between the germline ends. CDR1 is SGHRS, CDR2 YFSETQ, per germline. CDR3: CASSLGTAVGEQYF. Written as DNA, the CDR3 is TGCGCCAGCAGCTTGGGGACAGCGGTTGGCGAGCAGTACTTC.

The chain uses TRBV18 and TRBJ2-7; D is undetermined. Germline lookup yields CDR1 KGHSH and CDR2 LQKENI. The CDR3 length is 14 residues. Trimming cost V 0 bases and J 3 bases, with 9 bases left between them. The CDR3 region is CASSPPGRVYEQYF. As DNA, the CDR3 is TGTGCCAGCTCACCACCGGGAAGGGTCTACGAGCAGTACTTC.

DNA of the CDR3: TGTGCTAGTGGTTTGGAAAACAGGGTTGAGACCCAGTACTTC. It is translated as CASGLENRVETQYF. The gene calls are TRBV12-5 and TRBJ2-5, with D possibly matching TRBD1 (6 bases). Germline assignment: CDR1 LGHNT and CDR2 FRNRAP. The CDR3 covers 14 residues. The V and J ends lost 1 base and 5 bases respectively, with 11 bases between them.

The V call is TRBV28, the J call TRBJ2-7, with a weak D call TRBD2 (6 bases). V was pared by 3 bases and J by 8 bases, with 17 bases between. This CDR3 has 14 residues. Germline values: CDR1 MDHEN, CDR2 SYDVKM. Written as DNA, the CDR3 is TGTGCCAGCAGTTTCCCCGGGGACTCTACGAAGCAGTACTTC. Its protein is CASSFPGDSTKQYF.